Sequencing of this T cell receptor beta chain was carried out in a study of shared clonotypes between healthy human individuals (dated by TCRdb to the early 2020s). General notes on the study: The cohort comprised a couple of women and three men aged 18 to 49 years. For each donor, three plates each were used for CD4 naive and CD4 memory, two plates were used for CD8 naive, and one plate was used for CD8 memory. Blood TCR repertoires of five healthy adults were deeply sequenced to estimate repertoire size and the extent of clonotype sharing between individuals. Libraries were prepared and TCR repertoires were sequenced by different laboratories using diverse techniques, in order to increase sequencing depth and limit assay-specific biases. Between about 0.9 and 9 billion PBMCs per donor were obtained by leukapheresis.

The CDR3 measures 18 amino acids from cysteine to phenylalanine. The read is trimmed to its CDR3 DNA, 54 bases read in frame from base 1. Relative to germline, V is 6 bases shorter and J is 6 bases shorter, with 28 bases between their ends. In the germline V gene, CDR1 corresponds to SGHTS and CDR2 to YDEGEE. Findings and caveats that apply to the study as a whole: Only blood was sampled, and tissue TCR repertoires likely differ from those in blood. Across a few donors, roughly 5% of naive CD4, roughly 3.5% of naive CD8, approximately 2.5% of memory CD4, and under 0.45% of memory CD8 clonotypes were shared. Based on pairwise subsampling, the degree of clonotype sharing among donors was expected to be affected by sequencing depth. Because the study included only a small number of donors, the genetic and exposure-history diversity represented was limited. Rarefaction of sorted-subset datasets indicated incomplete sequencing despite the large sequencing depth. Estimated clonotype richness was generally larger for naive than for memory subsets. Compared with non-shared clonotypes, clonotypes shared by all four sorted-subset donors had higher generation probabilities.

A note on this clone: Its cognate antigen has yet to be identified. Base qualities are missing; no much larger clone stands one base away.

Using the deep immunoSEQ assay, multiplex PCR amplified TCR CDR3 regions from genomic DNA. Extracted genomic DNA from each cell subset was spread evenly across all wells of several immunoSEQ 96-well plates, with each plate serving as a replicate. For sorted subsets, each replicate PCR was loaded with approximately 190 ng genomic DNA, equivalent to approximately 27,000 T cell genomes. Purified libraries were quantified with a Qubit 3.0 fluorometer, sized on a Bioanalyzer 2100, and re-quantified with the KAPA Library Quantification kit. Each immunoSEQ 96-well plate was sequenced on its own single-read 150-cycle Illumina NextSeq 550 flow cell. The paper's data handling went like this. Because the immunoSEQ output included only junctional sequences and no quality scores, the filtering could not be the same as the filtering used for full-length reads. To assign V/J genes and CDR3, sequences were annotated using PyIR, a Python wrapper for IgBLAST v1.9, with IMGT germline references. Reads with weak V/J assignments (E-value above 1e-6), missing CDR3, stop codons, out-of-frame junctions, or ambiguous translated residues were removed. A V3J clonotype was defined by an identical inferred V gene, J gene, and CDR3 amino acid sequence. Percentage overlap between repertoires was calculated by dividing the number of shared unique clonotypes by the size of the smaller repertoire. Richness of each repertoire was evaluated using RTK rarefaction, the Chao1 estimator, and Recon v2.1 estimates of unobserved clonotypes. OLGA was used to compute generation probabilities for all TCRbeta clonotypes that the gDNA method yielded from a handful of donors. TCRdb carries this immuneACCESS record with in-frame sequences only. Its versions omit some clonotypes, under half of them owing to an unresolved V gene in the studies checked, with the rest unexplained. The V and J calls and the clone size are those of that table, but D and trimming were determined from the DNA. The sample records a few hundred thousand clones, approximately 79% of which are singletons. The ten largest clones represent 9% to 12% of the sample.

Donors were healthy HIV-negative adults with no recently reported acute infections or vaccinations. All donors were Caucasian adults living in Nashville, Tennessee, USA. CD4+ T cells were enriched by magnetic negative selection, after which naive cells were positively selected on CD45RA and the negative fraction was taken as the memory subset. Blood was collected by leukapheresis, and PBMCs were isolated by Ficoll-Histopaque density gradient centrifugation and then cryopreserved in liquid nitrogen vapor phase. Analytical flow cytometry was used to check the purity and quantity of each magnetically sorted T cell population. Each sorted fraction had its genomic DNA isolated and then quantified by UV absorbance on a Nanodrop 2000c.

The chain uses TRBV5-8 and TRBJ1-5; TRBD1 might be the D gene, on 5 matching bases. This clonotype was sampled from a man aged 25 to 40 in good health. Sequencing was done on a sample of memory CD4+ T cells sorted from blood. The cell subset or site label, read with the paper, signifies: CD45RA-negative fraction. The CDR3 amino acid sequence is: CASNALDMDKSLSQPQHF. The nucleotide sequence is given as TGTGCCAGCAACGCCTTGGATATGGACAAATCTTTGAGTCAGCCCCAGCATTTT.